These 23 T cell receptor beta chains share one sample of origin, sequenced in a study of PD-1 blockade in mismatch repair-deficient tumors. This table comes from immunoSEQ multiplex PCR, and its TCRdb copy is limited to in-frame clones, with some not included. The table lists fewer than 100,000 clones, 81% of them singletons. This sample comprised peripheral blood, obtained 12 weeks after starting pembrolizumab. The receptors were gathered from an adult with mismatch repair-deficient cancer.

The chain carries TRBV7-9 and TRBJ2-3, with TRBD1 matching over 9 bases. Trimming took 5 bases from V and 3 from J; bases not matched to a gene: 12. Germline-derived CDR1 and CDR2 are SEHNR and FQNEAQ (reference sequence). CDR3 length: 17 residues. Here the CDR3 reads CASSDYEDRGGTDTQYF. The CDR3 DNA reads TGTGCCAGCAGCGACTACGAGGACAGGGGAGGTACAGATACGCAGTATTTT.

V gene TRBV5-6 combines with J gene TRBJ1-2, with D unresolved. Trimming pared 0 bases from V and 4 bases from J, leaving 7 bases between. Germline CDR1 is SGHDT and CDR2 is YYEEEE. The CDR3 length is 13 residues. CDR3 nucleotides: TGTGCCAGCAGCTTGGGTGCTACCTATGGCTACACCTTC. Translating gives CASSLGATYGYTF.

This sequence joins TRBV5-1 and TRBJ2-1, with D tentatively TRBD1 (5 bases). V lost 4 bases and J lost 7, with 12 bases in between. CDR1 is SGHRS, CDR2 YFSETQ, per germline. CDR3 length: 13 amino acids. The CDR3 bases are TGCGCCAGCAGCACTGAAGGGGTGAATGAGCAGTTCTTC. The encoded protein is CASSTEGVNEQFF.

The gene calls are TRBV4-3 and TRBJ2-1, with 16 nucleotides matching TRBD2. The CDR3 sequence is 18 residues long. The junction had 7 bases not matched to a gene; V was cut back by 1 base and J by 7 bases. CDR1 is LGHNA, CDR2 YSLEER, per germline. The DNA for the CDR3 is TGCGCCAGCAGCCAAGCTCTGGGACTAGCGGGAGGGGGGAATGAGCAGTTCTTC. This translates into CASSQALGLAGGGNEQFF.

This clone ranks as medium-sized. Here the CDR3 DNA reads TGTGCCAGCAGCACCGGGACCGTGCTGTTTTTT. Amino acids: CASSTGTVLFF. The rearrangement joins TRBV6-5 to TRBJ1-4; a weak D match, TRBD1 (5 bases). Germline lookup yields CDR1 MNHEY and CDR2 SVGAGI. The V end was cut by 6 bases, the J end by 14 bases, with 13 bases between. The CDR3 consists of 11 residues.

This clone was detected only a few times. V and J are TRBV5-1 and TRBJ2-6; D gene unclear. CDR1 and CDR2 (germline): SGHRS, YFSETQ. Trimming removed 1 base at V and 0 bases at J, with 8 bases between. This CDR3 region has 16 residues. CDR3 sequence: CASSLSRNSGANVLTF. Written as DNA, the CDR3 is TGCGCCAGCAGCTTGTCACGGAACTCTGGGGCCAACGTCCTGACTTTC.

V usage is TRBV5-5 and J usage is TRBJ2-1; D is unresolved. This CDR3 is built from 15 residues. The ends were cut back, 6 bases at V and 5 bases at J, with 18 bases in the middle. CDR1 is SGHKS, CDR2 YYEKEE, per germline (reference sequence). CDR3 residues: CASTLSGRSDNEQFF. CDR3 coding DNA: TGTGCCAGCACCCTGTCGGGCAGGAGCGACAATGAGCAGTTCTTC. The whole variable domain, remainder taken from reference TRBV5-5 and TRBJ2-1, is DAGVTQSPTHLIKTRGQQVTLRCSPISGHKSVSWYQQVLGQGPQFIFQYYEKEERGRGNFPDRFSARQFPNYSSELNVNALLLGDSALYLCASTLSGRSDNEQFFGPGTRLTVL.

CDR3: CSVRDRGLGTGELFF. CDR3 coding DNA: TGCAGCGTCCGGGACAGGGGGCTTGGGACCGGGGAGCTGTTTTTT. The chain has TRBV29-1 and TRBJ2-2; 12 positions agree with TRBD1. V lost 6 bases to trimming and J lost 5 bases; unmatched junction nucleotides: 7. The germline V gene has CDR1 SQVTM and CDR2 ANQGSEA. The CDR3 has 15 residues.

V gene TRBV4-3 combines with J gene TRBJ1-1, with D perhaps TRBD1 (6 bases). The CDR3 spans 15 residues. Trimming pared 4 bases from V and 2 bases from J, leaving 14 bases between. CDR1 is LGHNA and CDR2 is YSLEER in the germline V gene. CDR3 in amino acids: CASSRGGILNTEAFF. The CDR3 region has the DNA TGCGCCAGCAGCCGGGGGGGCATTCTTAACACTGAAGCTTTCTTT.

This chain links TRBV19 with TRBJ2-7; TRBD1 matches 7 bases. Germline CDR1 reads LNHDA; CDR2 reads SQIVND (reference sequence). The CDR3 is 12 residues long. The V segment lost 7 bases and the J segment 4 bases; nucleotides outside the gene matches: 4. DNA for the CDR3: TGTGCCAGTATGGGACAGAATTACGAGCAGTACTTC. It codes for CASMGQNYEQYF.

This clone was counted a few times. V is TRBV10-3 and J is TRBJ2-7; perhaps D is TRBD1 or TRBD2 (6 bases each). CDR1 is ENHRY and CDR2 is SYGVKD in the germline V gene. The CDR3 has 15 amino acids. The ends were cut back, 3 bases at V and 2 bases at J, with 14 bases in the middle. CDR3 sequence: CAISDSRGGTYEQYF. The CDR3 nucleotides are TGTGCCATCAGTGATAGTCGAGGGGGGACCTACGAGCAGTACTTC.

The J gene is TRBJ2-5, the V gene TRBV20-1, with a weak D call TRBD2 (7 bases). The CDR3 is made up of 11 amino acids. Germline CDR1 and CDR2: DFQATT and SNEGSKA (reference sequence). The CDR3 protein is CRGGRVETQYF. DNA of the CDR3: TGCAGAGGGGGGAGGGTAGAGACCCAGTACTTC.

This clone has just one count. This chain joins TRBV13 and TRBJ2-2, with 11 positions matching TRBD2. This CDR3 spans 17 amino acids. The trim removed 2 bases at V and 5 bases at J, leaving 7 bases unmatched. CDR1 is PRHDT and CDR2 is FYEKMQ in the germline V gene (reference sequence). The CDR3 loop reads CASSLWVAGGPTGELFF. Written as DNA, the CDR3 is TGTGCCAGCAGCTTATGGGTAGCGGGAGGGCCGACCGGGGAGCTGTTTTTT.

This chain uses TRBV27 with TRBJ2-2; the D gene could be TRBD1 or TRBD2 (5 bases each). V was cut by 2 bases and J by 4 bases, with 20 bases left in between. Germline V gives CDR1 MNHEY, CDR2 SMNVEV (reference sequence). CDR3 size: 18 residues. The CDR3 loop reads CASSLRVVGVGGTGELFF. For the CDR3, the DNA is TGTGCCAGCAGTTTAAGAGTTGTAGGGGTTGGGGGCACCGGGGAGCTGTTTTTT.

The rearrangement links TRBV11-3 to TRBJ1-2, with 9 nucleotides matching TRBD1. There are 13 residues in the CDR3. Germline assignment: CDR1 SGHNT and CDR2 YENEEA. V was clipped by 6 bases and J by 6 bases; unmatched bases: 5. The CDR3 here is CASSQDRGHGYTF. The CDR3 DNA is TGTGCCAGCAGTCAGGACAGGGGCCATGGCTACACCTTC.

This rearrangement joins TRBV9 to TRBJ1-3; D is ambiguous. The germline V gene has CDR1 SGDLS and CDR2 YYNGEE. This CDR3 has 15 residues. Trimming left V 0 bases short and J 1 base short, with 8 bases between. This CDR3 reads CASSVEGASGNTIYF. The CDR3 DNA reads as TGTGCCAGCAGCGTAGAAGGCGCTTCTGGAAACACCATATATTTT.

V is TRBV9 and J is TRBJ2-7, with D unresolved. The CDR3 has 14 residues. V lost 0 bases and J lost 0, with 7 bases in between. Germline V gene lookup returns CDR1 SGDLS and CDR2 YYNGEE. The CDR3 is CASSVVRSSYEQYF. CDR3 coding DNA: TGTGCCAGCAGCGTAGTTCGGAGCTCCTACGAGCAGTACTTC.

V usage is TRBV19 and J usage is TRBJ2-2; D gene unclear. V lost 2 bases and J lost 1, with 5 bases in between. Germline CDR1 and CDR2: LNHDA and SQIVND (reference sequence). This CDR3 is 14 amino acids long. The CDR3 loop reads CASSIPQNTGELFF. In DNA form, the CDR3 reads TGTGCCAGTAGTATACCGCAGAACACCGGGGAGCTGTTTTTT. The whole variable domain, filled in from reference TRBV19 and TRBJ2-2, reads DGGITQSPKYLFRKEGQNVTLSCEQNLNHDAMYWYRQDPGQGLRLIYYSQIVNDFQKGDIAEGYSVSREKKESFPLTVTSAQKNPTAFYLCASSIPQNTGELFFGEGSRLTVL.

The V gene is TRBV12-5, the J gene TRBJ2-7; 12 bases match TRBD2. Trimming removed 7 bases from V and 2 bases from J; junction bases left unmatched: 9. CDR1 is LGHNT, CDR2 FRNRAP, per germline. This CDR3 spans 16 amino acids. The CDR3 sequence: CASVSDSSGRAYEQYF. CDR3 nucleotides: TGTGCTAGTGTGTCAGACTCTAGCGGGAGGGCCTACGAGCAGTACTTC.

The rearrangement uses TRBV10-3 and TRBJ1-5; D unresolved. From germline, CDR1 is ENHRY and CDR2 SYGVKD. The CDR3 extends over 13 amino acids. Trimming removed 0 bases from V and 6 bases from J, with 6 bases in between. As DNA, the CDR3 is TGTGCCATCAGTGAGTCGGGTGGTCAGCCCCAGCATTTT. It specifies CAISESGGQPQHF.

This chain links TRBV15 with TRBJ1-2; 10 bases agree with TRBD1. Trimming took 0 bases from V and 7 from J; bases not matched to a gene: 11. Germline CDR1 reads LNHNV; CDR2 reads YYDKDF (reference sequence). The CDR3 covers 17 residues. The CDR3 region is CATSRERQGARLGGYTF. CDR3 bases: TGTGCCACCAGCAGAGAACGACAGGGGGCGAGACTGGGTGGCTACACCTTC.

The genes are TRBV4-3 and TRBJ2-1, with D unclear. The germline V gene encodes CDR1 LGHNA and CDR2 YSLEER. The CDR3 totals 15 residues. V lost 0 bases and J 0 bases, leaving 6 bases between the germline ends. In nucleotides, the CDR3 is TGCGCCAGCAGCCAAGACTCGAGCTCCTACAATGAGCAGTTCTTC. Its protein is CASSQDSSSYNEQFF.

The V gene is TRBV25-1, the J gene TRBJ2-1; no firm D call. Germline V lookup: CDR1 MGHDK, CDR2 SYGVNS. V lost 7 bases and J lost 9, with 13 bases in between. CDR3 length equals 12 residues. CDR3 DNA sequence: TGTGCCAGCATTGGTGACCGCCCTGAGCAGTTCTTC. Translated: CASIGDRPEQFF.